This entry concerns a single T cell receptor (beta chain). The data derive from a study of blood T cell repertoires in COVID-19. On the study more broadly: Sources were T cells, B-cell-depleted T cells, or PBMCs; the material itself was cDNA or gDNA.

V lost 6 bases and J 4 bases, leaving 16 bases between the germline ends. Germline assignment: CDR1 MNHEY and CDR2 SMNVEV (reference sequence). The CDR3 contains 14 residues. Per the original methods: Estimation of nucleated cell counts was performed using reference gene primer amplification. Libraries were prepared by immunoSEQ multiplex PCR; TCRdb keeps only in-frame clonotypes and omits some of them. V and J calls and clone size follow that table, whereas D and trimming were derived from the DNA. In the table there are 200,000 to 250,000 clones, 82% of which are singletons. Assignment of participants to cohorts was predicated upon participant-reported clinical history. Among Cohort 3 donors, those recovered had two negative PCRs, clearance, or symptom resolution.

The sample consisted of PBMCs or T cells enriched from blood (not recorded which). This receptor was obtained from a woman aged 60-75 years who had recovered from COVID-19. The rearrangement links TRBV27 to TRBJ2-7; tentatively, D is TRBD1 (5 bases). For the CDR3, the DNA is TGTGCCAGCAGAAAAGAGACAGCACTTTACGAGCAGTACTTC. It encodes CASRKETALYEQYF.